This T cell receptor (beta chain) was recovered during a study of beta chain features in type 1 diabetes. Study outcomes and limitations: In every one of the four CD4+ subsets, TCRB CDR3s were moderately but significantly shorter in Type 1 diabetes patients. VDJ junctions from type 1 diabetes patients carried fewer insertions and larger deletions. Shorter templates might be favored by PCR, and equally so in patients and in controls.

This clone has just a few counts. Its antigen remains unknown. Every bit of the isolated RNA underwent reverse transcription, so sequencing read expressed TCRB transcripts. Clones were read by immunoSEQ multiplex PCR, and TCRdb kept only the in-frame ones, dropping some. The sample contains 850,000 to 900,000 clones, roughly a sixth of which appear only once. The TCR comes from a woman aged 18-29 years in good health. Sample: naive CD4+ T cells from blood.

In DNA form, the CDR3 reads TGTGCCAGCAGCTTGGCCGATCGGGAGCTGTTTTTT. Translated: CASSLADRELFF. The chain uses TRBV5-4 and TRBJ2-2; D is undetermined. This CDR3 spans 12 amino acids. V gave up 0 bases and J gave up 9 bases, with 6 bases separating them. Germline V gene lookup returns CDR1 SGHNT and CDR2 YYREEE (reference sequence).